Shown below are 12 T cell receptor beta chains from a single sample sequenced in a study of cytomegalovirus exposure and HLA in healthy donors. The PCR used 60 Vbeta and 13 Jbeta primers. Measured with immunoSEQ multiplex PCR; TCRdb has only the in-frame clones, and not every one. This sample yields 100,000 to 120,000 clones, of which around four fifths are seen a single time; 6.5% to 9.5% belongs to the top ten. The source material was PBMCs. The receptors originated from a woman aged 40 to 55 in good health and CMV-seropositive.

In DNA form, the CDR3 reads TGTGCCACCTCGACTATCGCGAGGGGGCGCGACTATGGCTACACCTTC. This sequence encodes CATSTIARGRDYGYTF. J is TRBJ1-2 and V is TRBV27; 7 bases fit TRBD1. The junction had 17 bases not matched to a gene; V was cut back by 10 bases and J by 3 bases. Germline V lookup: CDR1 MNHEY, CDR2 SMNVEV (reference sequence). This CDR3 comprises 16 residues.

As concerns this clone: Other nucleotide sequences from this sample produce the same CDR3. V gene TRBV29-1 combines with J gene TRBJ2-1, with TRBD2 matching 11 bases. Germline CDR1 is SQVTM and CDR2 is ANQGSEA. Losses at the gene ends were 8 bases for V and 0 bases for J; bases not matched to a gene: 6. The CDR3 has 15 residues. CDR3 DNA sequence: TGCAGCTCAGCTAGCGGGAGGACCTCCTACAATGAGCAGTTCTTC. Translating it yields CSSASGRTSYNEQFF.

V and J are TRBV5-1 and TRBJ1-6; D perhaps matches TRBD1 (5 bases). The germline V gene encodes CDR1 SGHRS and CDR2 YFSETQ. Trimming took 1 base from V and 9 from J, leaving 14 bases between them. The length of the CDR3 is 15 residues. The CDR3 region is CASSLFSSGGSPLHF. CDR3 coding DNA: TGCGCCAGCAGCTTGTTTTCCTCGGGGGGTTCACCCCTCCACTTT.

This clone has a handful of counts. The J gene is TRBJ1-3, the V gene TRBV14; D unresolved. V gave up 0 bases and J gave up 0 bases, with 18 bases separating them. The germline V gene encodes CDR1 SGHDN and CDR2 FVKESK. This CDR3 is built from 19 residues. The CDR3 loop is CASSQDRSSGKSSGNTIYF. For the CDR3, the DNA is TGTGCCAGCAGCCAAGATAGGTCGTCAGGAAAGAGCTCTGGAAACACCATATATTTT.

A few counts support this clone. This chain connects TRBV6-5 to TRBJ1-2, with D possibly being TRBD1 (5 bases). The ends were cut back, 4 bases at V and 2 bases at J, with 14 bases in the middle. This CDR3 spans 15 amino acids. Germline CDR1 MNHEY, CDR2 SVGAGI. The DNA for the CDR3 is TGTGCCAGCAGTTCGCCTGGGGGAGGCAACTATGGCTACACCTTC. Translation: CASSSPGGGNYGYTF.

The chain joins TRBV20-1 to TRBJ1-1; D ambiguous. The CDR3 is 11 residues long. Per germline, CDR1 DFQATT and CDR2 SNEGSKA (reference sequence). For the CDR3, the DNA is TGCATCTACCGGGAGTGGACTGAAGCTTTCTTT. The encoded protein is CIYREWTEAFF.

J is TRBJ2-5 and V is TRBV11-3, with 11 bases lining up with TRBD2. CDR1 and CDR2 from the germline V gene are SGHNT and YENEEA. The CDR3 sequence is 17 residues long. Unmatched junction bases numbered 10, after V lost 5 bases and J lost 2 bases. CDR3 amino acids: CASSPGASGRLQETQYF. CDR3 coding DNA: TGTGCCAGCAGCCCGGGGGCTAGCGGGAGGCTACAAGAGACCCAGTACTTC. The full variable domain, rest sourced from reference TRBV11-3 and TRBJ2-5, is EAGVVQSPRYKIIEKKQPVAFWCNPISGHNTLYWYLQNLGQGPELLIRYENEEAVDDSQLPKDRFSAERLKGVDSTLKIQPAELGDSAVYLCASSPGASGRLQETQYFGPGTRLLVL.

The V and J genes are TRBV28 and TRBJ2-3, with 10 bases that match TRBD2. V lost 8 bases and J lost 0; bases outside the gene matches: 11. In germline, CDR1 is MDHEN, CDR2 SYDVKM. CDR3 size: 17 residues. CDR3 residues: CASCSGGASDSTDTQYF. The CDR3 DNA reads as TGTGCCAGCTGCAGCGGGGGGGCCTCCGATAGCACAGATACGCAGTATTTT. Full variable domain (rest looked up from reference TRBV28 and TRBJ2-3): DVKVTQSSRYLVKRTGEKVFLECVQDMDHENMFWYRQDPGLGLRLIYFSYDVKMKEKGDIPEGYSVSREKKERFSLILESASTNQTSMYLCASCSGGASDSTDTQYFGPGTRLTVL.

V is TRBV27 and J is TRBJ2-7, with 7 bases identical to TRBD1. Germline CDR1 MNHEY, CDR2 SMNVEV (reference sequence). The length of the CDR3 is 16 residues. The V and J ends lost 7 bases and 2 bases, in that order; junction bases with no gene match: 14. The CDR3 spells CASTPSTGPRTYEQYF. The CDR3 DNA sequence: TGTGCCAGCACCCCCTCGACAGGGCCCCGTACCTACGAGCAGTACTTC.

This clone has a handful of counts. The V gene is TRBV5-4, the J gene TRBJ1-1; D is unclear. Germline V gives CDR1 SGHNT, CDR2 YYREEE (reference sequence). Trimming left V 1 base short and J 5 bases short, with 6 bases between. The CDR3 has 12 residues. The CDR3 region is CASSLRDTEAFF. CDR3 nucleotides: TGTGCCAGCAGCTTGCGGGATACTGAAGCTTTCTTT.

The chain links TRBV6-5 to TRBJ2-7, with D tentatively TRBD2 (5 bases). V gave up 6 bases and J gave up 3 bases, with 18 bases separating them. This CDR3 region has 15 residues. Germline CDR1 reads MNHEY; CDR2 reads SVGAGI. As DNA, the CDR3 is TGTGCCAGCAGCCCCGTTGGAGGAACAGTCTACGAGCAGTACTTC. Protein: CASSPVGGTVYEQYF.

The DNA of the CDR3 is TGCGCCAGCAGCTTGTCGGTGCGCTCCTACGAGCAGTACTTC. This gives the protein CASSLSVRSYEQYF. The gene calls are TRBV5-1 and TRBJ2-7; D not resolved. The CDR3 consists of 14 residues. Trimming removed 1 base from V and 0 bases from J, with 8 bases in between. CDR1 and CDR2 from the germline V gene are SGHRS and YFSETQ. Drawing the rest from reference TRBV5-1 and TRBJ2-7, the complete variable domain is KAGVTQTPRYLIKTRGQQVTLSCSPISGHRSVSWYQQTPGQGLQFLFEYFSETQRNKGNFPGRFSGRQFSNSRSEMNVSTLELGDSALYLCASSLSVRSYEQYFGPGTRLTVT.